This T cell receptor beta chain was sequenced for a study of pediatric ulcerative colitis (dated by TCRdb to about 2019). Looking at the study overall: Pancolitis was present in over 5 ulcerative colitis patients and left-sided colitis in two, and histology consistent with ulcerative colitis was found in all of these patients. From under ten newly diagnosed, treatment-naive pediatric ulcerative colitis patients and a few non-IBD control children, paired blood and rectal samples were collected. Using the Pediatric Ulcerative Colitis Activity Index, a couple of patients were classed as having mild disease, several as having moderate disease and three as having acute severe colitis.

Using the immunoSEQ TRB Survey service, rearranged CDR3 beta regions were amplified from genomic DNA with multiplex V and J primers. To keep depth equal across samples, survey-level sequencing depth of up to 500,000 reads per sample was applied. The libraries were purified and pooled, then sequenced using Illumina technology. The original methods were these. Productive clonality, sample overlap, pairwise scatters, CDR3 beta length, V/D/J gene usage and productiveness were all assessed with the immunoSEQ online tools. Calculated diversity was defined as the number of unique rearrangements divided by total templates times 100, and Shannon and Simpson indices were additionally computed. Principal component analysis used the R prcomp function and ggbiplot package on Z-score normalized data. Morisita's index was used to quantify the clonal overlap between blood and rectum within each subject. Entries here come from immuneACCESS through TCRdb and include only in-frame sequences with V and J called. Some clones fail to appear in such tables; in the studies checked, an unresolved V gene covers under half of the shortfall, and the cause of the remainder is unknown. The DNA gave D and trimming, while V, J and clone size come from that table. The sample records approximately 40,000 clones, roughly 72% of which are singletons. About 0.71% of the sample comes from the top ten.

In regard to this clone: No antigen is known for it. The sample holds no much larger clone one base away, and base qualities are not on file.

Paper-wide results and their limitations: Features of the rectal repertoire distinguished controls, mild-moderate colitis patients and acute severe colitis patients, and in acute severe colitis rectal diversity was lower because of clonal expansions. Blood-derived T cells may have been included in rectal pinch biopsies, especially in patients with overt colitis. Significantly higher autologous blood-rectal clonal overlap was found in ulcerative colitis patients than in controls, which suggested increased T cell trafficking to inflamed tissue. Because the repertoires came from total lymphocyte DNA, rare subsets such as regulatory T cells may have patterns that are not reflected. A couple of patients' blood samples yielded substantially fewer templates for technical reasons and were excluded from blood-rectal overlap analysis. The healthy control group was small, with only a few individuals. Two rectal CDR3 clonotypes were detected in all ulcerative colitis patients and were not detected in any of the controls.

One to two pinch biopsies were taken from the rectum for research during colonoscopy. Before the diagnostic colonoscopy, none of the ulcerative colitis patients had been given any immunosuppressive medication. Rectal biopsies were digested with proteinase K before DNA isolation. The Wizard kit (Promega) was used to extract genomic DNA from the blood and intestinal samples. The CDR3 starts with the cysteine, ends with the phenylalanine, and has 15 residues. The DNA shown is the 45-base CDR3, in frame from base 1. The V end gives up 5 bases and the J end 0 bases, leaving 4 bases in the junction not matched to a gene. The germline V gene gives CDR1 as MGHDK and CDR2 as SYGVNS.

The receptor was isolated from a boy between 10 and 17 years old with moderate ulcerative colitis. Recombination connected TRBV25-1 to TRBJ2-1, and 7 junction bases match TRBD2. Sequencing input: gut tissue. The DNA sequence is as follows: TGTGCCAGCAGTTCAGCGGGGTACTCCTACAATGAGCAGTTCTTC. This encodes CASSSAGYSYNEQFF.